This paragraph covers one TCR beta chain sequence. Its specificity is not known. This sample is part of a study of T cell repertoires in cytomegalovirus infection. The CDR3 has 14 residues. Germline lookup yields CDR1 SGHDT and CDR2 YYEEEE. Trimming took 0 bases from V and 0 from J, leaving 6 bases between them. A single record per CDR3 protein comes from TCRdb applying MiXCR to the reads. The sample has 60,000 to 75,000 distinct CDR3 sequences, around 27% seen once. This receptor was obtained from a human donor in good health (CMV status not recorded). Some clones in this sample may be carry-over from other donors' samples. The gene calls are TRBV5-6 and TRBJ2-5; D might be TRBD1 or TRBD2, each matching 5 bases. Sequencing was performed on CD8+ T cells from cultured PBMCs, taken from culture after CMV antigen stimulation. CDR3 DNA: TGTGCCAGCAGCTTGGTGGGACACCAAGAGACCCAGTACTTC. Translated, it gives CASSLVGHQETQYF.